This TCR beta chain was identified during a study of T cell responses to AZD1222 COVID-19 vaccine (dated by TCRdb to the early 2020s). With regard to the full study: A total of about 250 trial participants underwent TCR sequencing, of whom under 220 had received two doses of AZD1222 and 26 had received two doses of the MenACWY control vaccine. Trial participants were enrolled into age subgroups of 18-55, 56-69 and 70-plus years, which contained about 150, 27 and 61 TCR-sequenced participants, respectively. What the study reported, not specific to this receptor: A significant rise in spike-specific TCR breadth and depth was observed after two AZD1222 doses relative to day 0 and relative to MenACWY recipients. Participants were mostly white British, with more females than males. The authors suggested clonal diversity may have been underestimated. Because no day 14 peak-response samples were available, repertoires were characterized only after the peak T cell response. The whole spike protein was spanned by vaccine-associated CD4 TCRs, and dominant responses were seen in regions 160-218 and 743-854. In the small 56-69-year group, the increase in depth fell short of significance, most likely because of low power. Nearly half of unique spike-specific TCRs reportedly recognized epitopes outside regions mutated in the B.1.351 and B.1.1.7 variants. Conclusions about previously exposed vaccinees were limited because only 5 or 6 AZD1222 recipients were SARS-CoV-2 seropositive at baseline.

The CDR3 regions of human TCRbeta chains were analyzed by immunosequencing. The source study handled its data this way. TCRs in the repertoires were matched against a reference library of SARS-CoV-2-specific TCRs that had been generated with the MIRA antigen-specificity platform. Breadth was defined as the fraction of unique TCRs that were SARS-CoV-2-associated, and depth was defined as the fraction of total T cells that were SARS-CoV-2-associated. Each spike-specific TCR was assigned to its reactive spike region and to a CD4 or CD8 class using the MIRA data. Log10-transformed breadth and depth values were compared by one-way ANOVA with Sidak's multiple comparisons tests. Imported from immuneACCESS, the table was reduced by TCRdb to in-frame sequences with V and J called. These copies leave out some clones; in studies compared against another copy, an unresolved V gene accounts for under half, and the cause of the remainder is not known. V and J calls and clone size follow that table, whereas D and trimming were derived from the DNA. The sample yields approximately 140,000 clones; approximately 78% were counted once. About 3.8% of the sample is in the top ten clones.

V is cut back by 0 bases and J by 2 bases, with 4 bases in the junction unmatched. Measured from the cysteine to the phenylalanine, the CDR3 is 16 residues long. Just CDR3 DNA is preserved here, 48 bases in frame from base 1. As encoded in the germline V gene, CDR1 is SGHAT while CDR2 is FQNNGV. This sample's time point label indicates: baseline before first vaccination. In light of the paper, this sample's treatment or condition label describes: meningococcal conjugate vaccine given as trial control. The vaccinee samples were drawn from two UK trials, COV001 and COV002, one of which was a single-blind randomized controlled phase 2/3 trial testing AZD1222 (ChAdOx1 nCoV-19) in healthy adults. For TCRbeta chain sequencing, PBMC samples from trial participants were taken at day 0 and at day 28 after the second dose. Comments on this clone: It has no known antigen specificity. One base away there is no much larger clone; base qualities are not given.

This TCR was recovered from an adult in good health. This specimen consisted of peripheral blood, obtained on day 0 of MenACWY control vaccination. Rearrangement joined TRBV11-2 to TRBJ2-1; the central 7 bases match TRBD2. Here the CDR3 is given as CASSLDMTSPYNEQFF. The nucleotides read TGTGCCAGCAGCTTAGACATGACTAGCCCCTACAATGAGCAGTTCTTC.